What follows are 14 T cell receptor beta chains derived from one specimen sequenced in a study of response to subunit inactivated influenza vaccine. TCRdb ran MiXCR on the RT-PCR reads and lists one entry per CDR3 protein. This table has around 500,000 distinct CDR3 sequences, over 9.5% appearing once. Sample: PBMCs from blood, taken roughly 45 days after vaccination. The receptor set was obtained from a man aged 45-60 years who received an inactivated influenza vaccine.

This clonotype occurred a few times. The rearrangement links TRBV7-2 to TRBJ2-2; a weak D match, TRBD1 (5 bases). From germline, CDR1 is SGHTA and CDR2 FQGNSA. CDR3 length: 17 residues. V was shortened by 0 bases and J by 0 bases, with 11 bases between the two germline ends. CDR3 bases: TGTGCCAGCAGCTTAGCAGGGGTACGGACGAACACCGGGGAGCTGTTTTTT. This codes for CASSLAGVRTNTGELFF.

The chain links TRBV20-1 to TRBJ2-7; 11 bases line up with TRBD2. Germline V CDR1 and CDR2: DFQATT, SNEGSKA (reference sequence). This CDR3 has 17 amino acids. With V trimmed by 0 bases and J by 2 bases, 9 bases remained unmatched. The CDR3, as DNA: TGCAGTGCTAGAGATCTTACTAGCGGGAGTAGCACCTACGAGCAGTACTTC. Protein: CSARDLTSGSSTYEQYF.

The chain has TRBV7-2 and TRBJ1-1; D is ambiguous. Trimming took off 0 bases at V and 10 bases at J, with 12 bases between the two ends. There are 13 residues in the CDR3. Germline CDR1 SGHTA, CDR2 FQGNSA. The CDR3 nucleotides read TGTGCCAGCAGCTTAGCGGGAAGGGATCGAGCTTTCTTT. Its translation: CASSLAGRDRAFF.

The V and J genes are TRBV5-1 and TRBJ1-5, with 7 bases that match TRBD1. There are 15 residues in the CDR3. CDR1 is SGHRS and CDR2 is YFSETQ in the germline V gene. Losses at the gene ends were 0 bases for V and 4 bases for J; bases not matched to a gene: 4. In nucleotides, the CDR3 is TGCGCCAGCAGCTTGGGGGACAGCCGGAATCAGCCCCAGCATTTT. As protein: CASSLGDSRNQPQHF.

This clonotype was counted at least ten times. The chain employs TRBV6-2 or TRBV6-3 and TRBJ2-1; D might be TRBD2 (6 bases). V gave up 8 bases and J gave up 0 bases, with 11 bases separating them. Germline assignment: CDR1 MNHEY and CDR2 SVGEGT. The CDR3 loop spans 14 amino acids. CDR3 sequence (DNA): TGTGCCAGCTACTTGGGAGGCTCCTACAATGAGCAGTTCTTC. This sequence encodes CASYLGGSYNEQFF.

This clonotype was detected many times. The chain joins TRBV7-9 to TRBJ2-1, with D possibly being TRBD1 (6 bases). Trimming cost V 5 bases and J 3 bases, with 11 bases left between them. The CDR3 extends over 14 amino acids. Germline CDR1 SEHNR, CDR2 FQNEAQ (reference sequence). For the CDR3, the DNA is TGTGCCAGCAGCCTGGGGGACAACTACAATGAGCAGTTCTTC. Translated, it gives CASSLGDNYNEQFF.

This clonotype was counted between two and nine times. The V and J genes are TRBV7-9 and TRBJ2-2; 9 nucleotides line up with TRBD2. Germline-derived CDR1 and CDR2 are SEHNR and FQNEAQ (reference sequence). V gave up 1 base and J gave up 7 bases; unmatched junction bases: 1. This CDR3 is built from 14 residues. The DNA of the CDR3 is TGTGCCAGCAGCTTAGGACTAGCGGACGGGGAGCTGTTTTTT. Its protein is CASSLGLADGELFF.

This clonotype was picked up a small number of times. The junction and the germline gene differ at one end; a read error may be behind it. CDR3 nucleotides: TGCGCCAGCAGCAAAGATATCAGCTACGAGCAGTACTTC. Translating it yields CASSKDISYEQYF. The rearrangement links TRBV4-3 to TRBJ2-7; no clear D. Germline CDR1 LGHNA, CDR2 YSLEER. This CDR3 has 13 residues.

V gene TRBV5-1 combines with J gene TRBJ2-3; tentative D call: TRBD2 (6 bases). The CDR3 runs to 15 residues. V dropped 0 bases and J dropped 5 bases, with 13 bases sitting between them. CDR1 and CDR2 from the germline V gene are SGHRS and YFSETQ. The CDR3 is CASSLGYGAGDTQYF. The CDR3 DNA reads TGCGCCAGCAGCTTGGGCTATGGAGCGGGAGATACGCAGTATTTT.

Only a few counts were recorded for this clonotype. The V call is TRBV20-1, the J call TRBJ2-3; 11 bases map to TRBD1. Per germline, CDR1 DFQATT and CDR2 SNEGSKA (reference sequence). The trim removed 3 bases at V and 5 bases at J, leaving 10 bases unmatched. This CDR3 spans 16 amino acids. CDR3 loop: CSASGRGQGAVDTQYF. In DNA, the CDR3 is TGCAGTGCTAGTGGCCGAGGACAGGGGGCTGTAGATACGCAGTATTTT.

The CDR3 loop reads CASSFRGVGTEAFF. CDR3 nucleotide sequence: TGTGCCAGCAGCTTCAGGGGAGTAGGGACTGAAGCTTTCTTT. The genes are TRBV7-8 and TRBJ1-1; weak D call: TRBD1 (6 bases). This CDR3 is built from 14 residues. With 3 bases removed from V and 5 bases from J, the gap between germline ends came to 13 bases. CDR1 SGHVS and CDR2 FQNEAQ come from the germline V gene.

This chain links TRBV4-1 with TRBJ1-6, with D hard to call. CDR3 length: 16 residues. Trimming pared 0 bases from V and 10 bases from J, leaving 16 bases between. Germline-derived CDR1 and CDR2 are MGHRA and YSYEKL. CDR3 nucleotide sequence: TGCGCCAGCAGCCAAGATATAACAACCCCTATCTCACCCCTCCACTTT. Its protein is CASSQDITTPISPLHF.

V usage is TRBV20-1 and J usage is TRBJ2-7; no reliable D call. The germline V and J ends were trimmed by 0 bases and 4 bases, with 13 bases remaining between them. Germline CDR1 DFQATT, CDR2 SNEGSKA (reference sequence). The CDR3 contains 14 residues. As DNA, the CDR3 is TGCAGTGCTAGAGATTGGCCACTACAGTACGAGCAGTACTTC. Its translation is CSARDWPLQYEQYF.

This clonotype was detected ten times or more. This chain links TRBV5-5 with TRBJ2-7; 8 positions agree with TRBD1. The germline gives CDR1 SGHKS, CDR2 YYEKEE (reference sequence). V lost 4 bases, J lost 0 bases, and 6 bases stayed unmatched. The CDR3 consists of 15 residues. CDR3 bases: TGTGCCAGCAGCATCGGGACAGGCAGCTCCTACGAGCAGTACTTC. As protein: CASSIGTGSSYEQYF.